This T cell receptor (beta chain) emerged from a study of control samples from healthy donors and cancer patients (dated by TCRdb to the early 2020s). Library preparation employed the immunoSEQ multiplex PCR assay. Held by TCRdb, this immuneACCESS table contains in-frame sequences only and omits some clones. Under half of the omission traces to an unresolved V gene where checked; the cause of the rest is unknown. The sample table records about 160,000 clones; roughly 94% of these occur just once. In total, the top ten clones hold around 15% of the sample. Concerning this clone: Its antigen remains unidentified. Base qualities are missing; no much larger clone stands one base away.

The CDR1 and CDR2 encoded by the germline V gene (reference sequence) are MNHEY and SMNVEV. Inclusive of the bounding cysteine and phenylalanine, the CDR3 is 13 residues long. Of all the DNA, just the CDR3 is kept, 39 bases in frame from base 1. V was cut back by 8 bases and J by 5 bases, leaving a gap of 13 bases between them. The specimen was PBMCs. The receptor was isolated from a man aged 55-75 years with colorectal cancer. This receptor chain uses TRBV27 and TRBJ1-3; the D gene is perhaps TRBD1, from 5 matching bases. The nucleotide sequence is given as TGTGCCAGCCGTGACAGATCGAGAAACACCATATATTTT. Its amino acids are CASRDRSRNTIYF.